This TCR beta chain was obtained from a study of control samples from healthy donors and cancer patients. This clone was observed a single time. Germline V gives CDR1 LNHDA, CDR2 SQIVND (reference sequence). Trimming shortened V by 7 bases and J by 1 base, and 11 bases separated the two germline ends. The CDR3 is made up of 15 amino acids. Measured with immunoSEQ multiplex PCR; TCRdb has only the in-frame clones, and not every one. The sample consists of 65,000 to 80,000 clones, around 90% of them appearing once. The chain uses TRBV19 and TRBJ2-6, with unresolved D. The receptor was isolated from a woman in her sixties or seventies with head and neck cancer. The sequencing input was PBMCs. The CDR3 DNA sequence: TGTGCCAGTAAGAGTTCTAGGTCTGGGGCCAACGTCCTGACTTTC. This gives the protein CASKSSRSGANVLTF.